This T cell receptor beta chain originates from a study of Graves' ophthalmopathy and Graves' hyperthyroidism. RNA transcripts were the template, and TCR beta CDR3 regions were amplified from them. RT-PCR in the first round used HTBI primers; a second-round multiplex PCR followed. From the multiplex PCR reads, TCRdb called clonotypes with MiXCR, one entry per CDR3 protein. The data hold 500,000 to 700,000 distinct CDR3 sequences, with under 45% observed a single time. Study-wide findings and caveats: In separating ophthalmopathy from stable hyperthyroidism, a 13-signature model achieved nearly 90% sensitivity and around 80% specificity.

The CDR3 consists of 16 residues. V was pared by 0 bases and J by 3 bases, with 4 bases of the junction left unmatched. In germline, CDR1 is LNHNV, CDR2 YYDKDF (reference sequence). A note on this clonotype: Antigen: not known.

The chain carries TRBV15 and TRBJ2-3, with TRBD1 matching over 9 bases. What was sequenced was peripheral blood or thyroid tissue (not recorded which). The origin of this receptor is an adult man with Graves' hyperthyroidism. CDR3 in amino acids: CATSRDLGTGTDTQYF. In DNA, the CDR3 is TGTGCCACCAGCAGAGACCTTGGGACAGGGACAGATACGCAGTATTTT.